This record looks at one T cell receptor beta chain sequence and its context. The CDR3 spans 14 residues. V lost 3 bases and J lost 5, with 14 bases in between. From germline, CDR1 is SGHDT and CDR2 YYEEEE. The data belong to a study of control samples from healthy donors and cancer patients. This table comes from immunoSEQ multiplex PCR, and its TCRdb copy is limited to in-frame clones, with some not included. This sample yields roughly 47,000 clones, of which approximately 89% are seen a single time; roughly 10% belongs to the top ten. Sequenced input: PBMCs. The receptor's source is an older woman with lung cancer. This chain uses TRBV5-6 with TRBJ1-1, with D hard to call. Here the CDR3 reads CASSSPLRRTEAFF. For the CDR3, the DNA is TGTGCCAGCAGCTCTCCACTTCGGAGAACTGAAGCTTTCTTT.